This section outlines one T cell receptor (beta chain) sequence together with its context. Antigen: not known. In making TCR cDNA, 5'RACE template switching added a universal primer site and UMIs to it. TCRdb re-derived calls from the 5' RACE reads in MiXCR, one entry per CDR3 protein. Among 300,000 to 350,000 distinct CDR3 sequences listed, around 3.9% were seen once. Trimming stripped 5 bases from V and 0 bases from J, with 14 bases between. The CDR3 sequence is 16 residues long. The data were obtained in a study of T cells after yellow fever vaccination. Study details: For low cell numbers, libraries were made with SMART-Seq v4 Ultra Low Input.

Study-wide findings and caveats: Bulk-population clonotypes that are abundant could appear as contaminants in FACS-sorted repertoires. Detected again after the booster were most primary-vaccination clones, at approximately 96% CD4 and around 91% CD8.

The rearrangement joins TRBV12-3 or TRBV12-4 to TRBJ1-5; unclear D gene. Here the sequenced sample was PBMCs, taken 5 days after the yellow fever booster vaccination. This receptor was obtained from a man between 18 and 29 years old who received the YFV17D yellow fever vaccine. The CDR3 region has the DNA TGTGCCAGCAGTCCCAGCACATCATATAGCAATCAGCCCCAGCATTTT. Amino acids: CASSPSTSYSNQPQHF.